This T cell receptor (beta chain) was documented in a study of metastatic and nonmetastatic thyroid tumors. Study in general: The authors compared repertoires across blood and tumor or nodule tissue from malignant and benign thyroid patients. Study-level points and caveats: Malignant thyroid tumors reportedly had TCR beta diversity that was significantly higher than in benign nodules, in blood and tumor.

Treatment of any kind had been given to no patient before thyroid surgery. TCRdb reprocessed the PCR reads via MiXCR. Of around 25,000 clones in the sample, under 30% are singletons; the top ten hold approximately 6%. CDR1 and CDR2 (germline): DFQATT, SNEGSKA (reference sequence). V lost 1 base to trimming and J lost 2 bases, with 9 bases between them. This CDR3 has 13 residues. By proportion, this clone is medium-sized (0.01 to 0.1%). Antigen: not known. The source is a female donor with papillary thyroid cancer or a benign thyroid nodule (not recorded which). Some clones in this sample may be carry-over from other donors' samples. The material sequenced was blood. J is TRBJ2-7 and V is TRBV20-1; D call uncertain. The CDR3 reads CSARAFRTYEQYF. The CDR3 DNA is TGCAGTGCTAGAGCTTTTAGAACCTACGAGCAGTACTTC.